This T cell receptor beta chain stems from a study of blood T cell repertoires in COVID-19. Study details: Some COVID-19 samples were acute and others convalescent; all came from the United States, Italy and Spain. Sources were T cells, B-cell-depleted T cells, or PBMCs; the material itself was cDNA or gDNA.

Authors' analysis steps: Nucleated cell counts were estimated from reference gene primer amplification. The data were produced by immunoSEQ multiplex PCR, yet TCRdb's version contains in-frame clones alone and is incomplete. The V and J calls and clone size were taken over from that table, and D and trimming were inferred from the DNA. The sample holds roughly 340,000 clones, roughly 90% seen once. The J segment lost 4 bases and the V segment lost 4 bases, leaving 4 bases of the junction unmatched. The germline CDR1 and CDR2 sequences are SGHRS and YFSETQ. The CDR3 has 14 amino acids. Input material: peripheral blood. The receptor was derived from a woman under 40 with COVID-19, enrolled during active disease. This sequence joins TRBV5-1 and TRBJ1-5, with 8 bases fitting TRBD1. The CDR3 here is CASSATGENQPQHF. CDR3 nucleotides: TGCGCCAGCAGCGCGACAGGGGAGAATCAGCCCCAGCATTTT.